The sample holds one count of the clone carrying this TCR beta chain. Its specificity is unknown. The V gene end was trimmed by 4 bases and the J gene end by 2 bases; junction bases not matched to a gene: 13. The CDR3 is 17 amino acids. Per germline, CDR1 LNHDA and CDR2 SQIVND (reference sequence). This entry is derived from a study of graft-versus-host responses after intestinal transplantation. About the study: Induction with anti-thymocyte globulin, then tacrolimus and steroids for roughly 3 years, was given to all recipients.

General study findings and limits: Circulating GvH clone levels at their peak were associated with HvG declines (early post-transplant). Recipient marrow harbored GvH clones, some of which surfaced first in ileum or blood.

Clones were sequenced by immunoSEQ multiplex PCR, and TCRdb holds only the in-frame ones, with some missing. Of 86,000 or so clones listed, 75% to 95% are singletons. The chain uses TRBV19 and TRBJ2-5, with 7 bases that match TRBD1. The sample here was unstimulated CD8+ T cells sorted from spleen or lymph node cells, taken before intestinal transplant. This TCR was sampled from a human donor who received an intestinal transplant. The CDR3 DNA sequence: TGTGCCAGTAGTACGGGACAGCTTGGCCAAATTCAAGAGACCCAGTACTTC. Encoded protein: CASSTGQLGQIQETQYF.